This TCR beta chain was profiled in a study of blood T cell repertoires in COVID-19. As for the study in general: The samples span acute and convalescent COVID-19 from the United States, Italy and Spain. The analysed material was cDNA or gDNA that came from T cells, B-cell-depleted T cells, or PBMCs.

In the authors' workflow: Scientists estimated how many nucleated cells there were by amplifying reference gene primers. The table came from immunoSEQ multiplex PCR; TCRdb's copy has only in-frame clones and leaves some out. Clonal size and the V and J genes are those of that table, whereas D and trimming came from the DNA. The sample gives fewer than 350,000 clones, 85% of which show up once; roughly 7% is in the top ten. The V and J ends lost 1 base and 2 bases respectively, with 12 bases between them. Germline CDR1 reads MGHRA; CDR2 reads YSYEKL. The CDR3 has 15 amino acids. The sample taken for sequencing was peripheral blood. The receptor was derived from a human donor in a cohort sampled during active COVID-19. The chain uses TRBV4-1 and TRBJ2-7; D perhaps matches TRBD2 (7 bases). The DNA for the CDR3 is TGCGCCAGCAGCCAAGCCGGGGGGCAGGCCTACGAGCAGTACTTC. This sequence encodes CASSQAGGQAYEQYF.